This passage covers 14 T cell receptor beta chains from one sample sequenced in a study of TIL therapy for anti-PD-1-resistant metastatic lung cancer (TCRdb year 2021). This sample's time point label indicates: pre-treatment sample, taken before nivolumab and TIL therapy. The immunoSEQ v3 hsTCRB kit was used to amplify TCR beta CDR3 regions from genomic DNA through bias-controlled multiplex PCR. TCRdb carries this immuneACCESS record with in-frame sequences only. Its versions omit some clonotypes, under half of them owing to an unresolved V gene in the studies checked, with the rest unexplained. This sample gives about 50,000 clones in total; about 86% of them show up just once. The ten biggest clones cover 4.5% to 6% of the sample. The starting material was blood, obtained at baseline. The receptors were gathered from a person aged 25-85 years with non-small cell lung cancer.

Only one count was recorded for this clone. The chain links TRBV5-1 to TRBJ2-1; possibly TRBD1 for D (6 bases). The CDR3 has 14 amino acids. Per germline, CDR1 SGHRS and CDR2 YFSETQ. Between the trimmed V and J ends, which lost 7 bases and 0 bases, there was a span of 11 bases. CDR3 sequence (DNA): TGCGCCAGCGGGGCAGGGGACTCCTACAATGAGCAGTTCTTC. Translated, it gives CASGAGDSYNEQFF.

The sample holds a few counts of this clone. The chain has TRBV6-6 and TRBJ1-4; D ambiguous. Trimming took off 0 bases at V and 4 bases at J, with 9 bases between the two ends. The CDR3 sequence is 15 residues long. Germline CDR1 is MNHNY and CDR2 is SVGAGI (reference sequence). CDR3 residues: CASSYSKHGNEKLFF. DNA for the CDR3: TGTGCCAGCAGTTACTCTAAGCACGGTAATGAAAAACTGTTTTTT.

The V and J genes are TRBV27 and TRBJ1-4; tentatively, D is TRBD1 (6 bases). Trimming stripped 0 bases from V and 0 bases from J, with 14 bases between. This CDR3 contains 18 residues. Germline V gene data show CDR1 as MNHEY and CDR2 as SMNVEV (reference sequence). The CDR3 DNA is TGTGCCAGCAGTTTATCGGGACAACTAGTCACAACTAATGAAAAACTGTTTTTT. This gives the protein CASSLSGQLVTTNEKLFF.

The genes are TRBV28 and TRBJ1-1; D ambiguous. The CDR3 consists of 14 residues. The germline gives CDR1 MDHEN, CDR2 SYDVKM. Trimming pared 6 bases from V and 4 bases from J, leaving 15 bases between. The CDR3 reads CASRDAGSGTEAFF. For the CDR3, the DNA is TGTGCCAGCAGGGACGCGGGGTCGGGCACTGAAGCTTTCTTT.

This clone has only one observation. The J gene is TRBJ1-1, the V gene TRBV7-8; 10 bases line up with TRBD1. The CDR3 consists of 15 residues. Germline CDR1 SGHVS, CDR2 FQNEAQ. J gave up 1 base and V 2 bases, and 1 base lay outside the gene matches. CDR3 DNA sequence: TGTGCCAGCAGCTTATGGGACAGGGGGAACACTGAAGCTTTCTTT. This translates into CASSLWDRGNTEAFF.

The rearrangement joins TRBV15 to TRBJ2-7; 8 positions match TRBD2. CDR1 is LNHNV and CDR2 is YYDKDF in the germline V gene (reference sequence). The CDR3 runs 16 residues. V shed 4 bases and J 1 base; nucleotides not matched to a gene: 9. CDR3 residues: CATSKTYRGGSYEQYF. The CDR3 DNA reads as TGTGCCACCAGCAAAACTTACCGGGGGGGTTCCTACGAGCAGTACTTC.

V usage is TRBV7-9 and J usage is TRBJ2-7; 8 positions match TRBD1. The CDR3 is 16 amino acids. With V trimmed by 1 base and J by 3 bases, 8 bases remained unmatched. CDR1 is SEHNR and CDR2 is FQNEAQ in the germline V gene (reference sequence). The chain's CDR3 is CASSLGGQVNRYEQYF. DNA for the CDR3: TGTGCCAGCAGCTTAGGGGGACAGGTAAATCGCTACGAGCAGTACTTC.

The J gene is TRBJ2-7, the V gene TRBV27, with D perhaps given as TRBD1 or TRBD2 (5 bases each). V was clipped by 4 bases and J by 4 bases, with 11 bases between them. Germline V CDR1 and CDR2: MNHEY, SMNVEV (reference sequence). The CDR3 extends over 13 amino acids. As DNA, the CDR3 is TGTGCCAGCAGTTCTGGTTGGGGGTACGAGCAGTACTTC. This encodes CASSSGWGYEQYF.

CDR3 bases: TGTGCCACCAGTGATCCGGAATCGTCTGGGGCCAACGTCCTGACTTTC. Encoded protein: CATSDPESSGANVLTF. The chain has TRBV24-1 and TRBJ2-6; no definite D call. This CDR3 spans 16 amino acids. Germline loops: CDR1 KGHDR, CDR2 SFDVKD. Trimming cost V 3 bases and J 1 base, with 9 bases left between them.

This chain connects TRBV6-2 or TRBV6-3 to TRBJ2-5; D gene ambiguous. Germline values: CDR1 MNHEY, CDR2 SVGEGT. V was shortened by 0 bases and J by 1 base, with 12 bases between the two germline ends. The CDR3 runs to 16 residues. CDR3 sequence reads: CASSYSTGKSQETQYF. For the CDR3, the DNA is TGTGCCAGCAGTTACTCGACTGGGAAATCCCAAGAGACCCAGTACTTC.

The rearrangement joins TRBV19 to TRBJ1-1; TRBD1 matches at 9 bases. CDR3 length: 14 residues. With 5 bases clipped from V and 6 bases from J, the junction kept 7 bases outside the gene matches. Germline CDR1 LNHDA, CDR2 SQIVND (reference sequence). The DNA for the CDR3 is TGTGCCAGTAGTGCCCGGGACAGGGTCGCTGAAGCTTTCTTT. Translating it yields CASSARDRVAEAFF.

The chain uses TRBV14 and TRBJ1-5; D remains unclear. The CDR3 covers 13 residues. V was trimmed by 0 bases and J by 6 bases, leaving 6 bases between them. Per the germline V gene, CDR1 is SGHDN and CDR2 is FVKESK. The CDR3: CASSQDGGQPQHF. In DNA, the CDR3 is TGTGCCAGCAGCCAAGATGGTGGTCAGCCCCAGCATTTT.

The gene calls are TRBV5-1 and TRBJ2-1; tentative D call: TRBD2 (6 bases). Trimming stripped 2 bases from V and 0 bases from J, with 9 bases between. This CDR3 contains 15 residues. Germline-derived CDR1 and CDR2 are SGHRS and YFSETQ. The CDR3 reads CASSFGGSSYNEQFF. The CDR3 bases are TGCGCCAGCAGCTTTGGGGGGAGCTCCTACAATGAGCAGTTCTTC.

This chain uses TRBV4-1 with TRBJ2-5; D may correspond to TRBD1 or TRBD2 (5 bases each). The CDR3 spans 16 residues. The germline V gene has CDR1 MGHRA and CDR2 YSYEKL. The germline V and J ends were trimmed by 1 base and 4 bases, with 16 bases remaining between them. The CDR3 DNA reads TGCGCCAGCAGCCAAGGGTCAGGGCCGGCGGGAGAGACCCAGTACTTC. This gives the protein CASSQGSGPAGETQYF.